This TCR beta chain is from a study of technical replicates of blood from a few donors. The protocol was immunoSEQ multiplex PCR, while the TCRdb copy is restricted to in-frame clones and leaves out a portion. This sample has roughly 100,000 clones, with approximately 96% found just once. Material: T cells isolated from PBMCs. This receptor was taken from a human donor in good health.

DNA for the CDR3: TGCGCCAGCAGCTCTGGACAGGGGGCAGATACGCAGTATTTT. Translating gives CASSSGQGADTQYF. The rearrangement joins TRBV5-1 to TRBJ2-3; 10 bases are a match to TRBD1. J gave up 4 bases and V 3 bases, and 2 bases lay outside the gene matches. The CDR3 is made up of 14 amino acids. Germline V gives CDR1 SGHRS, CDR2 YFSETQ.